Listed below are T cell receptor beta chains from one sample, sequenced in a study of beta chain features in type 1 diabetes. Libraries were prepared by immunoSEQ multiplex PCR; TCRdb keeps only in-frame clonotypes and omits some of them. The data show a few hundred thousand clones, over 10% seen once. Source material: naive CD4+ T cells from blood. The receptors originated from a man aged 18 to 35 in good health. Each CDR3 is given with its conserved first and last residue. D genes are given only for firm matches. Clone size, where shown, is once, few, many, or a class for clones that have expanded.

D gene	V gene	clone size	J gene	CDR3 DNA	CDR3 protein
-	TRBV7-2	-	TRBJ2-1	TGTGCCAGCAGCTTAGGGGGCAACATCAGGTCTAATGAGCAGTTCTTC	CASSLGGNIRSNEQFF
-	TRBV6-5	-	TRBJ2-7	TGTGCCAGCAGTTACTCGGGCAGGGTAAGCTACGAGCAGTACTTC	CASSYSGRVSYEQYF
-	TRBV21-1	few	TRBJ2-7	TGTGCCAGCAGCAAAGGAGAGGGAGAGCAGTACTTC	CASSKGEGEQYF
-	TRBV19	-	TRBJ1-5	TGTGCCAGTAGTATCCCGCGAGGCCTCTATAGCAATCAGCCCCAGCATTTT	CASSIPRGLYSNQPQHF
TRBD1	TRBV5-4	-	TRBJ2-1	TGTGCCAGCAGCTCCGGGACAGAGTACAATGAGCAGTTCTTC	CASSSGTEYNEQFF
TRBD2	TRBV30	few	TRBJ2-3	TGTGCCTGGAGGGCACTAGCGGGAGTGTCATATTTT	CAWRALAGVSYF
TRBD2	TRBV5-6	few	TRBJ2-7	TGTGCCAGCAGCTTTTCTCCTAGCGGCTACGAGCAGTACTTC	CASSFSPSGYEQYF
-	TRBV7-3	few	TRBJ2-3	TGTGCCAGCAGCTTAGGTGTGGGAGCGAGCACAGATACGCAGTATTTT	CASSLGVGASTDTQYF
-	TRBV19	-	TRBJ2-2	TGTGCCAGCACACCCTTACAGGGATTTAACACCGGGGAGCTGTTTTTT	CASTPLQGFNTGELFF
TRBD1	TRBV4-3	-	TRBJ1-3	TGCGCCAGCAGCCAGCGGACAGGCGAAACCATATATTTT	CASSQRTGETIYF
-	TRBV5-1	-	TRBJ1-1	TGCGCCAGCAGCTCCGTGAGAGGAAACACTGAAGCTTTCTTT	CASSSVRGNTEAFF
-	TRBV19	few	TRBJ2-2	TGTGCCCCTCCCCTCGGGAAGGCGAACACCGGGGAGCTGTTTTTT	CAPPLGKANTGELFF
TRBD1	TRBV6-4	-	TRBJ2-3	TGTGCCAGCAGTGTCGACAGGGGGCCCACAGATACGCAGTATTTT	CASSVDRGPTDTQYF
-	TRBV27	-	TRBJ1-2	TGTGCCAGCACGAAGAACAGGGAAAACTATGGCTACACCTTC	CASTKNRENYGYTF
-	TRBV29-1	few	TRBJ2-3	TGCAGCTTCCTGGGGGGGCCGAGCACAGATACGCAGTATTTT	CSFLGGPSTDTQYF
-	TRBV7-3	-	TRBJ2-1	TGTGCCAGCAGCGAGCAGCCGCCCCCCGGGAGCAATGAGCAGTTCTTC	CASSEQPPPGSNEQFF
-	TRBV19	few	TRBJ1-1	TGTGCCAGTAGCGAACAGGGCTTTGGCACTGAAGCTTTCTTT	CASSEQGFGTEAFF
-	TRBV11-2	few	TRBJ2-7	TGTGCCAGCAGCCGTACGTTGGGGCCGCCCCACGAGCAGTACTTC	CASSRTLGPPHEQYF
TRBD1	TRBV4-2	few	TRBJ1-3	TGTGCCAGCAGCCGGGGGACAGCCTCTGGAAACACCATATATTTT	CASSRGTASGNTIYF
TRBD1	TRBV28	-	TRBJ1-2	TGTGCCAGCAGTTTCGGACAGGGCTTCCTGGGGGGCTACACCTTC	CASSFGQGFLGGYTF
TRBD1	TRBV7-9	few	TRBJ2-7	TGTGCCAGCAGCCCCGGGACAGGACTTAGCTCCTACGAGCAGTACTTC	CASSPGTGLSSYEQYF
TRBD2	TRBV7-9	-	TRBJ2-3	TGTGCCAGCAGCCCCCCGGGGGGGCCCTCAGATACGCAGTATTTT	CASSPPGGPSDTQYF
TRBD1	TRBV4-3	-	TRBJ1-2	TGCGCCAGCAGCCAAGAAACAGGGGGACGGTATGGCTACACCTTC	CASSQETGGRYGYTF
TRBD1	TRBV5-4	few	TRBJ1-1	TGTGCCAGCAGCTTAGGAAAGGGACAGATGAACACTGAAGCTTTCTTT	CASSLGKGQMNTEAFF
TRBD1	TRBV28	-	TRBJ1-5	TGTGCCAGCAGTCCAGGGACAGGGGGCCGGCAGCCCCAGCATTTT	CASSPGTGGRQPQHF
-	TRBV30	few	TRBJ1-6	TGTGCCTGGAGTTCGGACAGTTCACCCCTCCACTTT	CAWSSDSSPLHF
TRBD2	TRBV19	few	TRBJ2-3	TGTGCCAGTAGTACCCTCGGACTAGCAGATACGCAGTATTTT	CASSTLGLADTQYF
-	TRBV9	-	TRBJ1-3	TGTGCCAGCAGCCCCCGGGAGGGTACGAACTCTGGAAACACCATATATTTT	CASSPREGTNSGNTIYF
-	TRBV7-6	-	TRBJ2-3	TGTGCCAGCACCCGGAGAATGACAGATACGCAGTATTTT	CASTRRMTDTQYF
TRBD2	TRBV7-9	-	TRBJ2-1	TGTGCCAGCAGCCGGCGGACTAGCGGGACCTACAATGAGCAGTTCTTC	CASSRRTSGTYNEQFF
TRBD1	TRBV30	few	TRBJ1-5	TGTGCCTGGAGTTACAGGGGGTGGAATCAGCCCCAGCATTTT	CAWSYRGWNQPQHF
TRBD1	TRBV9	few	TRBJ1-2	TGTGCCAGCAGCCTTCGGACAGGGTTATATGGCTACACCTTC	CASSLRTGLYGYTF
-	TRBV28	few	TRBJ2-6	TGTGCCAGCAGCCCCAGGTCTGGGGCCAACGTCCTGACTTTC	CASSPRSGANVLTF
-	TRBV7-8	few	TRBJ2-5	TGTGCCAGCAGCTTGGAGATTGGGGGGCAAGAGACCCAGTACTTC	CASSLEIGGQETQYF
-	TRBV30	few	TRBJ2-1	TGTGCCTGGAGTGTACCCAGGAATGAGCAGTTCTTC	CAWSVPRNEQFF
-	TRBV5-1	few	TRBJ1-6	TGCGCCAGCAGAGACTCCGCGGGGAATTCACCCCTCCACTTT	CASRDSAGNSPLHF
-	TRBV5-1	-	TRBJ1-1	TGCGCCAGCAGCTTCGGACAGAACACTGAAGCTTTCTTT	CASSFGQNTEAFF
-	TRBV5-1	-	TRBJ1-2	TGCGCCAGCAGCTTCCGGGAGGACTATGGCTACACCTTC	CASSFREDYGYTF
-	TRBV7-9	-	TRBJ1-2	TGTGCCAGCAGCTTGCACGACAGTCTTAACTATGGCTACACCTTC	CASSLHDSLNYGYTF
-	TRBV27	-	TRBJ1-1	TGTGCCAGCAGCCACCTGGCGGGGGGGGTACGGACTGAAGCTTTCTTT	CASSHLAGGVRTEAFF
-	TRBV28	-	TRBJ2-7	TGTGCCAGCAGTTTTTCCAACGAGTACGAGCAGTACTTC	CASSFSNEYEQYF
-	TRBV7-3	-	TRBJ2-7	TGTGCCAGCAGCCCCGGGAGCTCGGGTGAGCAGTACTTC	CASSPGSSGEQYF
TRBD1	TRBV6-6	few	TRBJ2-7	TGTGCCAGCAGCAGGACAGGGTATGGCTACGAGCAGTACTTC	CASSRTGYGYEQYF
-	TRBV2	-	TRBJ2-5	TGTGCCAGCAGTGGGGCAGATGAAGAGACCCAGTACTTC	CASSGADEETQYF
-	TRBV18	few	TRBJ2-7	TGTGCCAGCTCACCATGGCAGGCCTCCTACGAGCAGTACTTC	CASSPWQASYEQYF
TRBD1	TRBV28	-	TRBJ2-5	TGTGCCAGCAGTTTGAGGTGGACAGGACATAACTTC	CASSLRWTGHNF
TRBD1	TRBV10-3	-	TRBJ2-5	TGTGCCATCAGAGAAGGACAGGCCCAAGAGACCCAGTACTTC	CAIREGQAQETQYF
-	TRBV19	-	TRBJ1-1	TGTGCCAGTAGTATAGTCCCAGGGCTGGTGACTGAAGCTTTCTTT	CASSIVPGLVTEAFF
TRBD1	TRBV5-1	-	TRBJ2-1	TGCGCCAGCAGCTCCGACAGGGGCAGCTACAATGAGCAGTTCTTC	CASSSDRGSYNEQFF
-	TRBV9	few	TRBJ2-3	TGTGCCAGCAGCGTAGTTTCAGGGTCAGATACGCAGTATTTT	CASSVVSGSDTQYF
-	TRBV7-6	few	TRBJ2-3	TGTGCCAGCAGACAGGACATGGGTACGCAGTATTTT	CASRQDMGTQYF
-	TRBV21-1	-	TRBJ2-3	TGTGCCAGCAGCAAAGTCCCTAGCGGGGGGCGCACAGATACGCAGTATTTT	CASSKVPSGGRTDTQYF
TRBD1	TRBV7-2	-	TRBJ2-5	TGTGCCAGCAGCCCCCCGGGACAGTGGGGTCGGGAGACCCAGTACTTC	CASSPPGQWGRETQYF
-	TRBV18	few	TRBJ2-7	TGTGCCAGCTCACCAAACGAGGCCTCCTACGAGCAGTACTTC	CASSPNEASYEQYF
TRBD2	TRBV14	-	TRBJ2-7	TGTGCCAGCAGCCCACGAGCGGGGCCCTACGAGCAGTACTTC	CASSPRAGPYEQYF
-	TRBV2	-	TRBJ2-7	TGTGCCAGCAGTGATAGGACAGAAATTAGCGAGCAGTACTTC	CASSDRTEISEQYF
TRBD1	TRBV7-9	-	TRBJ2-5	TGTGCCAGCAGCTTAGCCGGGACAGGGCAAGAGACCCAGTACTTC	CASSLAGTGQETQYF